The rows below give T cell receptor beta chains drawn from one sample of a study of T cell responses to AZD1222 COVID-19 vaccine. The protocol was immunoSEQ multiplex PCR, while the TCRdb copy is restricted to in-frame clones and leaves out a portion. The profile shows 60,000 to 70,000 clones, approximately 85% of them singletons. Sequencing was performed on peripheral blood, taken on day 0 of AZD1222 vaccination. These receptors were obtained from an adult in good health. Each CDR3 is given with its conserved first and last residue. D genes are given only for firm matches. Size is stated for part of the rows, as once, few or many counts, or as a class when the clone is expanded.

clone_size,v_call,d_call,j_call,cdr3_aa,cdr3_nt
NA,TRBV5-1,NA,TRBJ1-1,CASSLSWRNTEAFF,TGCGCCAGCAGCTTGAGCTGGCGCAACACTGAAGCTTTCTTT
NA,TRBV21-1,NA,TRBJ2-3,CASSIHYDTQYF,TGTGCCAGCAGCATTCACTACGATACGCAGTATTTT
NA,TRBV28,NA,TRBJ1-4,CASTAGRRLFF,TGTGCCAGCACCGCGGGCCGTCGGCTGTTTTTT
NA,TRBV18,NA,TRBJ2-5,CASSPPGRGETQYF,TGTGCCAGCTCACCACCGGGCCGGGGGGAGACCCAGTACTTC
NA,TRBV6-5,NA,TRBJ2-7,CASERPSSYEQYF,TGTGCCTCAGAGCGGCCGAGCTCCTACGAGCAGTACTTC
NA,TRBV7-2,TRBD1,TRBJ1-4,CASSGDRGGGVSEKLFF,TGTGCCAGCAGCGGTGACAGGGGAGGGGGCGTGAGTGAAAAACTGTTTTTT
NA,TRBV6-5,TRBD1,TRBJ2-4,CASRRDRKNIQYF,TGTGCCAGCAGAAGGGACAGAAAAAACATTCAGTACTTC
few,TRBV25-1,NA,TRBJ2-7,CASSDFYEQYF,TGTGCCAGCAGTGACTTCTACGAGCAGTACTTC
once,TRBV29-1,NA,TRBJ1-5,CSVGDLGGQPQHF,TGCAGCGTTGGAGACCTCGGCGGGCAGCCCCAGCATTTT
NA,TRBV27,NA,TRBJ2-5,CASSLATGGETQYF,TGTGCCAGCAGTTTAGCGACAGGAGGAGAGACCCAGTACTTC
NA,TRBV9,NA,TRBJ1-4,CASKEVGGTGEKLFF,TGTGCCAGCAAAGAAGTTGGAGGTACGGGTGAAAAACTGTTTTTT
NA,TRBV5-6,TRBD1,TRBJ1-2,CASSPQGIRYTF,TGTGCCAGCAGCCCACAGGGGATCCGGTACACCTTC
few,TRBV7-8,TRBD1,TRBJ1-4,CASSLTRQGNEKLFF,TGTGCCAGCAGCTTAACGAGACAGGGGAATGAAAAACTGTTTTTT
NA,TRBV7-8,NA,TRBJ1-6,CASSLVAGIASNSPLHF,TGTGCCAGCAGCTTAGTCGCGGGGATCGCGTCTAATTCACCCCTCCACTTT
NA,TRBV15,TRBD1,TRBJ2-7,CATSRGGQGNEQYF,TGTGCCACCAGCAGAGGGGGACAGGGGAACGAGCAGTACTTC
NA,TRBV4-1,TRBD1,TRBJ2-7,CASSLTKRDSDEQYF,TGCGCCAGCAGCCTCACGAAACGGGACAGCGACGAGCAGTACTTC
NA,TRBV5-1,NA,TRBJ2-5,CASSRVYGETQYF,TGCGCCAGCAGCCGGGTGTATGGAGAGACCCAGTACTTC
NA,TRBV29-1,NA,TRBJ2-7,CSGGGGDEQYF,TGCAGCGGGGGTGGCGGGGACGAGCAGTACTTC
NA,TRBV3-1/TRBV3-2,NA,TRBJ1-3,CASSTIRNTIYF,TGTGCCAGCAGCACAATCAGGAACACCATATATTTT
NA,TRBV5-1,NA,TRBJ2-1,CASSLFGGDQKYEQFF,TGCGCCAGCAGCCTCTTTGGGGGCGATCAAAAATATGAGCAGTTCTTC
NA,TRBV6-5,TRBD2,TRBJ2-2,CAIFPGLAVTGELFF,TGTGCCATCTTCCCGGGACTAGCGGTCACCGGGGAGCTGTTTTTT
NA,TRBV5-1,NA,TRBJ1-1,CASSFAGNTEAFF,TGCGCCAGCAGCTTCGCCGGGAACACTGAAGCTTTCTTT
NA,TRBV3-1/TRBV3-2,TRBD1,TRBJ2-7,CASSPTTGGPYEQYF,TGTGCCAGCAGCCCAACGACAGGGGGCCCCTACGAGCAGTACTTC
once,TRBV7-9,NA,TRBJ2-1,CASSWGSEQFF,TGTGCCAGCAGCTGGGGGAGTGAGCAGTTCTTC
NA,TRBV28,NA,TRBJ2-2,CASTSAGRNTGELFF,TGTGCCAGCACTTCCGCGGGGCGGAACACCGGGGAGCTGTTTTTT
NA,TRBV15,NA,TRBJ2-6,CATSRGSGTASSGANVLTF,TGTGCCACCAGCAGAGGGTCCGGGACGGCGAGCTCTGGGGCCAACGTCCTGACTTTC
NA,TRBV19,TRBD2,TRBJ2-3,CASSTGLAGAYTDTQYF,TGTGCCAGTAGTACGGGACTAGCGGGGGCCTACACAGATACGCAGTATTTT
NA,TRBV4-3,TRBD2,TRBJ2-3,CASSHTVAGSSTDTQYF,TGCGCCAGCAGCCACACGGTAGCGGGGTCTAGCACAGATACGCAGTATTTT
NA,TRBV5-4,NA,TRBJ2-3,CASSLVLTGSTDTQYF,TGTGCCAGCAGCTTGGTTTTAACTGGCAGCACAGATACGCAGTATTTT
NA,TRBV29-1,NA,TRBJ1-1,CSVASGRWAEAFF,TGCAGCGTTGCATCAGGGAGGTGGGCTGAAGCTTTCTTT
once,TRBV9,NA,TRBJ1-5,CASSGGHPNQPQHF,TGTGCCAGCAGCGGCGGACACCCTAATCAGCCCCAGCATTTT
NA,TRBV9,NA,TRBJ1-4,CASSGDEAYEKLFF,TGTGCCAGCAGCGGGGACGAGGCGTATGAAAAACTGTTTTTT
NA,TRBV5-1,NA,TRBJ1-5,CASSLSGDRQPQHF,TGCGCCAGCAGCCTCAGCGGGGACCGGCAGCCCCAGCATTTT
NA,TRBV12-5,NA,TRBJ2-4,CASGPPSGGTAVSSLAKNIQYF,TGTGCTAGTGGTCCGCCCTCAGGCGGGACAGCCGTAAGTTCACTAGCCAAAAACATTCAGTACTTC
NA,TRBV11-2,NA,TRBJ2-6,CASSSQFSGANVLTF,TGTGCCAGCAGCTCGCAGTTCTCTGGGGCCAACGTCCTGACTTTC
NA,TRBV9,NA,TRBJ2-7,CASSASEYEQYF,TGTGCCAGCAGCGCTAGCGAGTACGAGCAGTACTTC
NA,TRBV10-3,TRBD1,TRBJ1-5,CAISSQGDNQPQHF,TGTGCCATCAGTTCTCAGGGGGACAATCAGCCCCAGCATTTT
NA,TRBV15,NA,TRBJ2-1,CATSDPTRGEIDEQFF,TGTGCCACCAGCGACCCCACCCGAGGGGAGATAGATGAGCAGTTCTTC
NA,TRBV18,TRBD2,TRBJ2-1,CASSSLAAGSYNEQFF,TGTGCCAGCTCATCGCTAGCGGCGGGCTCCTACAATGAGCAGTTCTTC
NA,TRBV6-5,TRBD1,TRBJ1-1,CASSTDRGRGFAFF,TGTGCCAGCAGCACGGACAGGGGGAGAGGGTTTGCTTTCTTT
once,TRBV10-1,TRBD1,TRBJ2-2,CASSGSGQGARNTGELFF,TGCGCCAGCAGTGGATCGGGACAGGGGGCCAGGAACACCGGGGAGCTGTTTTTT
few,TRBV21-1,NA,TRBJ2-2,CASSRTGKEANTGELFF,TGTGCCAGCAGCAGGACAGGGAAGGAAGCGAACACCGGGGAGCTGTTTTTT
NA,TRBV5-8,NA,TRBJ1-5,CASSPAGTRSQPQHF,TGTGCCAGCAGCCCAGCGGGGACCCGAAGTCAGCCCCAGCATTTT
NA,TRBV5-6,TRBD2,TRBJ2-7,CASSPSSGGSSYEQYF,TGTGCCAGCAGCCCCTCTAGCGGGGGCTCGTCCTACGAGCAGTACTTC
NA,TRBV9,NA,TRBJ1-5,CASSVGHRNQPQHF,TGTGCCAGCAGCGTAGGACACAGGAATCAGCCCCAGCATTTT
NA,TRBV19,NA,TRBJ2-7,CASSIGGTSYEQYF,TGTGCCAGTAGTATAGGGGGGACAAGCTACGAGCAGTACTTC
NA,TRBV6-2/TRBV6-3,TRBD2,TRBJ2-3,CASSRGTSGHTDTQYF,TGTGCCAGCAGTAGGGGGACTAGCGGGCACACAGATACGCAGTATTTT
NA,TRBV11-2,TRBD1,TRBJ1-1,CASGRLRDSLNTEAFF,TGTGCCAGCGGGAGACTCCGGGACAGCCTGAACACTGAAGCTTTCTTT
NA,TRBV5-4,NA,TRBJ2-2,CASSSAREHMNTGELFF,TGTGCCAGCAGCTCGGCCCGGGAGCACATGAACACCGGGGAGCTGTTTTTT
NA,TRBV5-5,NA,TRBJ2-7,CASSLVGYEQYF,TGTGCCAGCAGCTTGGTTGGCTACGAGCAGTACTTC
NA,TRBV19,NA,TRBJ2-7,CASSPDYYEQYF,TGTGCCAGTAGTCCGGACTACTACGAGCAGTACTTC
NA,TRBV19,NA,TRBJ2-6,CASGMGSSAPGANVLTF,TGTGCCAGTGGAATGGGCAGTTCCGCCCCTGGGGCCAACGTCCTGACTTTC
NA,TRBV29-1,NA,TRBJ2-1,CSFRTVSYNEQFF,TGCAGCTTCAGGACAGTCTCCTACAATGAGCAGTTCTTC
NA,TRBV2,TRBD1,TRBJ1-5,CASSDGRGRGSNQPQHF,TGTGCCAGCAGTGACGGCAGGGGGCGCGGGAGCAATCAGCCCCAGCATTTT
once,TRBV19,NA,TRBJ2-1,CASSIFSRNEQFF,TGTGCCAGTAGTATATTTTCTAGGAATGAGCAGTTCTTC
once,TRBV4-1,TRBD1,TRBJ2-5,CASSQDSRGRETQYF,TGCGCCAGCAGCCAAGATTCCAGGGGGCGGGAGACCCAGTACTTC
NA,TRBV6-5,NA,TRBJ1-4,CASRHDRNAEKLFF,TGTGCCAGCAGACACGATAGGAATGCGGAAAAACTGTTTTTT
NA,TRBV11-3,NA,TRBJ1-3,CASSSGSGNTIYF,TGTGCCAGCAGCTCAGGCTCTGGAAACACCATATATTTT